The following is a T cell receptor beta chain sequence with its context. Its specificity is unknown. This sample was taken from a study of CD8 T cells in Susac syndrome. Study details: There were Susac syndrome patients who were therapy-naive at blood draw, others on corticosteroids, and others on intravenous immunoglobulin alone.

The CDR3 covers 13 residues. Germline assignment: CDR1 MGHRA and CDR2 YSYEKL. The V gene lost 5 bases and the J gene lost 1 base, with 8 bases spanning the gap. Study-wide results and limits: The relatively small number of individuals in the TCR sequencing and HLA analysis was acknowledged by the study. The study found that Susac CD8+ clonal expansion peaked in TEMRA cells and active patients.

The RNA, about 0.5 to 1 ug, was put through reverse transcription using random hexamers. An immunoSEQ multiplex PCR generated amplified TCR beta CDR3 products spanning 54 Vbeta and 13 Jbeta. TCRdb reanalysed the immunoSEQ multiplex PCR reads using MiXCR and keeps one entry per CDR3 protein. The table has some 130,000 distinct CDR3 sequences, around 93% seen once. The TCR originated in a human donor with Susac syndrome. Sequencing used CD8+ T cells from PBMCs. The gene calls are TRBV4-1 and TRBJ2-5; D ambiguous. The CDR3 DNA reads TGCGCCAGCAGCTCAAAGACCCAAGAGACCCAGTACTTC. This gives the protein CASSSKTQETQYF.